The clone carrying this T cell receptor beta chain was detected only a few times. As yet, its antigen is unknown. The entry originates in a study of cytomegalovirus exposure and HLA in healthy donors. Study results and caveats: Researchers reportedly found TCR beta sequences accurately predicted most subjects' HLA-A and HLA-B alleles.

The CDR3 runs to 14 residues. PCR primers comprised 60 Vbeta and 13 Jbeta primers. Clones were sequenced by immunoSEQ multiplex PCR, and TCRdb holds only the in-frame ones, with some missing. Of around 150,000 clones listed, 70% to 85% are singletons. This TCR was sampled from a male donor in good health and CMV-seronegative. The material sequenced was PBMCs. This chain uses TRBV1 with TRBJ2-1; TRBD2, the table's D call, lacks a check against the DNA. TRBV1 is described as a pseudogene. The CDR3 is CTSSPLRKPNEQFF. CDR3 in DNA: TGCACCAGCAGCCCTCTTAGAAAGCCCAATGAGCAGTTCTTC.